The 21 T cell receptor beta chains below were found in one sample sequenced in a study of OX40 agonist ivuxolimab in advanced cancers. Only in-frame clones appear in the TCRdb table, and some are missing; sequencing was by immunoSEQ multiplex PCR. The data contain tens of thousands of clones, 75% to 90% of them singletons. This specimen was CD4+ or CD8+ T cells sorted from blood, taken in a trial of the OX40 agonist ivuxolimab. The receptor source for this set is an adult with an advanced solid tumor such as melanoma, head and neck, liver or kidney cancer.

V and J are TRBV9 and TRBJ1-6; tentatively, D is TRBD1 (5 bases). The germline V gene encodes CDR1 SGDLS and CDR2 YYNGEE. This CDR3 region has 16 residues. Trimming stripped 3 bases from V and 3 bases from J, with 13 bases between. The CDR3 reads CASSAPSTVYNSPLHF. As DNA, the CDR3 is TGTGCCAGCAGCGCCCCATCGACAGTCTATAATTCACCCCTCCACTTT.

This clone was recorded only once. The V gene is TRBV2, the J gene TRBJ2-7; 10 bases agree with TRBD2. After removal of 5 bases from V and 3 bases from J, the junction contained 7 bases not matched to a gene. CDR3 length equals 15 residues. Germline CDR1 is SNHLY and CDR2 is FYNNEI. CDR3 amino acids: CASSPISGRVYEQYF. The CDR3 bases are TGTGCCAGCAGTCCCATCAGCGGGAGGGTCTACGAGCAGTACTTC.

The rearrangement uses TRBV5-3 and TRBJ2-7, with 7 positions matching TRBD1. TRBV5-3 is treated as an ORF (open reading frame) with a function not yet certain. J lost 7 bases, V lost 3 bases, and 4 bases had no gene match. The CDR3 spans 12 residues. The CDR3 sequence is CARSSSGGEQYF. The CDR3 DNA follows: TGTGCCAGAAGCTCGTCAGGGGGTGAGCAGTACTTC.

V is TRBV5-1 and J is TRBJ2-2; D unresolved. This CDR3 spans 12 amino acids. V lost 2 bases to trimming and J lost 7 bases, with 6 bases between them. Germline CDR1 is SGHRS and CDR2 is YFSETQ. CDR3 nucleotides: TGCGCCAGCAGCTTCAGATACGGGGAGCTGTTTTTT. It codes for CASSFRYGELFF.

A few counts support this clone. The V gene is TRBV12-5, the J gene TRBJ1-3; a possible D gene is TRBD1 (5 bases). Germline V lookup: CDR1 LGHNT, CDR2 FRNRAP. The CDR3 has 15 amino acids. V lost 2 bases and J lost 1, with 9 bases in between. CDR3 in amino acids: CASGLSTVSGNTIYF. CDR3 coding DNA: TGTGCTAGTGGTTTGTCGACAGTTTCTGGAAACACCATATATTTT.

V gene TRBV7-9 combines with J gene TRBJ1-2, with D tentatively TRBD1 (5 bases). CDR1 is SEHNR, CDR2 FQNEAQ, per germline (reference sequence). Trimming cost V 5 bases and J 4 bases, with 26 bases left between them. The CDR3 totals 18 residues. CDR3 bases: TGTGCCAGCAGCGCCACCTCAGAGGGGTTCAGAGGTTTCTATGGCTACACCTTC. Residues: CASSATSEGFRGFYGYTF. Looking up the rest from reference TRBV7-9 and TRBJ1-2 gives the full variable domain: DTGVSQNPRHKITKRGQNVTFRCDPISEHNRLYWYRQTLGQGPEFLTYFQNEAQLEKSRLLSDRFSAERPKGSFSTLEIQRTEQGDSAMYLCASSATSEGFRGFYGYTFGSGTRLTVV.

The chain links TRBV10-1 to TRBJ2-1, with D possibly called TRBD1 or TRBD2 (5 bases each). This CDR3 has 15 residues. Between the trimmed V and J ends, which lost 6 bases and 2 bases, there was a span of 14 bases. The germline V gene has CDR1 WNHNN and CDR2 SYGVQD (reference sequence). Here the CDR3 DNA reads TGCGCCAGCAGGCCGCGGGCAGGGCCCTACAATGAGCAGTTCTTC. Translating it yields CASRPRAGPYNEQFF.

Comment on this clone: One end of the junction is discordant with germline, which a read error may explain. This chain uses TRBV5-1 with TRBJ1-6; unclear D gene. The germline V gene encodes CDR1 SGHRS and CDR2 YFSETQ. CDR3 size: 16 residues. This CDR3 is CAGSLEASGRNSPLHF. CDR3 bases: TGCGCCGGCAGCTTGGAGGCCAGCGGGCGTAATTCACCCCTCCACTTT.

This chain links TRBV7-9 with TRBJ1-2, with TRBD1 identical over 7 bases. The CDR3 is made up of 16 amino acids. Germline V CDR1 and CDR2: SEHNR, FQNEAQ (reference sequence). Trimming cost V 5 bases and J 2 bases; bases outside gene matches: 11. This CDR3 is CASSQVIRGRNYGYTF. The CDR3 DNA is TGTGCCAGCAGCCAAGTTATCAGGGGGAGAAACTATGGCTACACCTTC.

The chain combines TRBV18 with TRBJ1-1; D possibly corresponds to TRBD1 (5 bases). The CDR3 totals 12 residues. Germline assignment: CDR1 KGHSH and CDR2 LQKENI. V lost 1 base and J lost 8, with 8 bases in between. CDR3 bases: TGTGCCAGCTCACCACAGGAGGGGGAAGCTTTCTTT. Protein product: CASSPQEGEAFF. Together with reference TRBV18 and TRBJ1-1, the CDR3 gives the full variable domain: NAGVMQNPRHLVRRRGQEARLRCSPMKGHSHVYWYRQLPEEGLKFMVYLQKENIIDESGMPKERFSAEFPKEGPSILRIQQVVRGDSAAYFCASSPQEGEAFFGQGTRLTVV.

The rearrangement joins TRBV11-2 to TRBJ2-3, with 7 bases aligning to TRBD1. Germline V gene lookup returns CDR1 SGHAT and CDR2 FQNNGV. J was trimmed by 4 bases and V by 6 bases; bases with no gene match: 10. The CDR3 runs 15 residues. CDR3 sequence (DNA): TGTGCCAGCAGAAGGACAGGCCTAGGGGCAGATACGCAGTATTTT. Translating it yields CASRRTGLGADTQYF.

The chain uses TRBV10-2 and TRBJ2-7; D not certain. Germline values: CDR1 WSHSY, CDR2 SAAADI. There are 13 residues in the CDR3. The V and J ends lost 6 bases and 3 bases respectively, with 12 bases between them. CDR3 amino acids: CASREGPGYEQYF. DNA for the CDR3: TGCGCCAGCAGAGAAGGACCGGGCTACGAGCAGTACTTC.

This chain uses TRBV5-1 with TRBJ1-5; possibly TRBD1 for D (5 bases). V was trimmed by 0 bases and J by 4 bases, leaving 5 bases between them. The CDR3 contains 13 residues. CDR1 and CDR2 from the germline V gene are SGHRS and YFSETQ. CDR3 loop: CASSLDRNQPQHF. The CDR3, as DNA: TGCGCCAGCAGCTTGGACAGGAATCAGCCCCAGCATTTT.

This rearrangement joins TRBV7-9 to TRBJ2-5; D could derive from TRBD1 or TRBD2 (5 bases each). Germline assignment: CDR1 SEHNR and CDR2 FQNEAQ (reference sequence). CDR3 length: 14 amino acids. V was clipped by 2 bases and J by 4 bases, with 11 bases between them. For the CDR3, the DNA is TGTGCCAGCAGCTTATTGGGTGGGGGAGAGACCCAGTACTTC. It codes for CASSLLGGGETQYF.

The DNA for the CDR3 is TGTGCCAGCAGCTTACCAGCGTTGAACACTGAAGCTTTCTTT. Amino acids: CASSLPALNTEAFF. This chain connects TRBV7-2 to TRBJ1-1; D uncertain. Germline V gives CDR1 SGHTA, CDR2 FQGNSA. The CDR3 contains 14 residues. Trimming removed 2 bases from V and 0 bases from J, with 7 bases in between.

The chain couples TRBV9 to TRBJ2-3, with D perhaps TRBD2 (5 bases). Germline V lookup: CDR1 SGDLS, CDR2 YYNGEE. V shed 3 bases and J shed 2 bases, with 13 bases lying between them. The CDR3 is 15 residues long. The CDR3 protein is CASSEDSPATDTQYF. CDR3 coding DNA: TGTGCCAGCAGCGAGGACTCTCCTGCCACAGATACGCAGTATTTT.

The rearrangement links TRBV18 to TRBJ1-4, with unresolved D. V lost 2 bases, J lost 7 bases, and 8 bases lay in between. The CDR3 has 13 residues. CDR1 and CDR2 from the germline V gene are KGHSH and LQKENI. The CDR3 reads CASSPDSAEKLFF. DNA of the CDR3: TGTGCCAGCTCACCAGACTCCGCTGAAAAACTGTTTTTT. The full variable domain, with the rest looked up from reference TRBV18 and TRBJ1-4, is NAGVMQNPRHLVRRRGQEARLRCSPMKGHSHVYWYRQLPEEGLKFMVYLQKENIIDESGMPKERFSAEFPKEGPSILRIQQVVRGDSAAYFCASSPDSAEKLFFGSGTQLSVL.

The chain joins TRBV5-1 to TRBJ2-7, with D possibly being TRBD2 (6 bases). V lost 0 bases, J lost 5 bases, and 12 bases lay in between. The CDR3 is 14 residues long. Germline loops: CDR1 SGHRS, CDR2 YFSETQ. This CDR3 is CASSLALAPHEQYF. The CDR3 DNA follows: TGCGCCAGCAGCTTGGCGCTAGCGCCCCACGAGCAGTACTTC.

The rearrangement uses TRBV5-1 and TRBJ2-1; 16 positions match TRBD2. Germline assignment: CDR1 SGHRS and CDR2 YFSETQ. V trimming: 4 bases; J trimming: 9 bases; junction bases outside the gene matches: 13. There are 18 residues in the CDR3. CDR3 sequence (DNA): TGCGCCAGCAGCCGTGGGACTAGCGGGAGGGCCCTGGATGGTGAGCAGTTCTTC. This translates into CASSRGTSGRALDGEQFF.

The chain employs TRBV29-1 and TRBJ2-4; 7 bases line up with TRBD1. With V trimmed by 1 base and J by 0 bases, 9 bases remained unmatched. The germline CDR1 and CDR2 sequences are SQVTM and ANQGSEA. The length of the CDR3 is 17 residues. This CDR3 reads CSVEAPDRALAKNIQYF. The CDR3 DNA sequence: TGCAGCGTTGAAGCCCCCGACAGGGCTCTAGCCAAAAACATTCAGTACTTC.

The chain uses TRBV7-9 and TRBJ2-5; no definite D call. Germline assignment: CDR1 SEHNR and CDR2 FQNEAQ (reference sequence). V lost 3 bases to trimming and J lost 9 bases, with 11 bases between them. This CDR3 is built from 12 residues. The DNA of the CDR3 is TGTGCCAGCAGCTTGATCTCGGGTCCCCAGTACTTC. Translation gives CASSLISGPQYF.